At least ten counts were recorded for the clone carrying this TCR beta chain. The data belong to a study of T-cell reconstitution after alpha-beta-depleted transplantation in children. V lost 3 bases to trimming and J lost 2 bases; unmatched junction nucleotides: 7. The germline V gene encodes CDR1 SGHDT and CDR2 YYEEEE. CDR3 length: 16 residues. The TCRbeta library incorporated unique molecular identifiers. Via MiXCR, TCRdb re-called the PCR reads, giving one row per CDR3 protein. The table lists roughly 100,000 distinct CDR3 sequences, about 6% of them singletons, with around 5.6% in the top ten. Sequencing used PBMCs, mostly from graft donor cells, obtained 60 days after TCRalphabeta/CD19-depleted stem cell transplant. The clonotype was recovered from a female patient between 2 and 10 years old who had a stem cell transplant for Fanconi anemia, so the T cells may come from the graft donor. This chain connects TRBV5-6 to TRBJ2-3; TRBD2 matches 9 bases. CDR3 residues: CASSSRTSAYTDTQYF. CDR3 DNA sequence: TGTGCCAGCAGCTCCCGGACTAGCGCCTACACAGATACGCAGTATTTT.